This TCR beta chain was captured by sequencing in a study of T cells in Graves' hyperthyroidism and ophthalmopathy. General observations from the study: Blood shared most expanded thyroid clonotypes above 0.001.

For this clonotype: Its antigen remains unidentified. A much bigger clone sits one base away, suggesting this may be a read error.

With duration under 3 months, ophthalmopathy was active: Clinical Activity Score at least 3, NOSPECS at least 4. Any patient presenting with uncontrolled infection, other autoimmune disease, pregnancy or lactation was left out. Fresh 10 ml peripheral blood yielded PBMCs. Using RNA transcripts as the source, TCR beta CDR3 regions were amplified. Researchers ran a first-round RT-PCR on the TCR CDR3 using the HTBI primer set. MiXCR was run by TCRdb on the multiplex PCR reads, yielding one entry per CDR3 protein. Altogether approximately 400,000 distinct CDR3 sequences are present, 11% to 15% being singletons, with the ten largest covering 28%. The source is a man aged 50 to 59 with Graves' ophthalmopathy. The sequenced sample was blood.

The CDR3 DNA is TGTGCCAGCAGTTACGGGACAGGGACCTACGAGCAGTACTTC. It codes for CASSYGTGTYEQYF. The chain is built from TRBV12-3 or TRBV12-4 and TRBJ2-7; 9 bases line up with TRBD1. CDR3 size: 14 residues. V was pared by 4 bases and J by 2 bases, with 3 bases of the junction left unmatched.